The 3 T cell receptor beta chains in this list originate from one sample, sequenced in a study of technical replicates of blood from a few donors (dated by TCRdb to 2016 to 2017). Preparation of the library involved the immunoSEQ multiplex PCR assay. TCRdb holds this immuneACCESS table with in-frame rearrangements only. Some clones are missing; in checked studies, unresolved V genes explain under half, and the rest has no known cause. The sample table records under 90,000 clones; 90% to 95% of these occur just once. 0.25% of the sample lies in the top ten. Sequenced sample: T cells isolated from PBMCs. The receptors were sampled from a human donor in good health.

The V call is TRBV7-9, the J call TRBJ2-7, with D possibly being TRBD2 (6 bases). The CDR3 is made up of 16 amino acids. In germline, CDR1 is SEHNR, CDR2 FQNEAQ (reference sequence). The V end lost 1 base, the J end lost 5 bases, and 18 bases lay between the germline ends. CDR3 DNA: TGTGCCAGCAGCTTAGGGGTTCGGGAGACGGACCACGAGCAGTACTTC. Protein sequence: CASSLGVRETDHEQYF.

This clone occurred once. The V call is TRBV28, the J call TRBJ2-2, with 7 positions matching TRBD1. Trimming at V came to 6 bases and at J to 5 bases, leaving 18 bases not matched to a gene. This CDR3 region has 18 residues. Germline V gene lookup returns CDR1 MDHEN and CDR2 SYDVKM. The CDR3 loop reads CASSSSQGVLVWTGELFF. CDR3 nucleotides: TGTGCCAGCAGCTCCTCCCAGGGGGTTTTAGTCTGGACCGGGGAGCTGTTTTTT.

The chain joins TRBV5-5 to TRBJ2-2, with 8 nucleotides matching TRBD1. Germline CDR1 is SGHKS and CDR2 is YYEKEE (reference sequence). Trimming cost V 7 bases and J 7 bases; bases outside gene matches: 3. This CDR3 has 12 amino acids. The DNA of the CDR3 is TGTGCCAGCGACAGGGGACTCGGGGAGCTGTTTTTT. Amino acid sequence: CASDRGLGELFF.